This TCR beta chain emerged from a study of response to subunit inactivated influenza vaccine. Points from the study as a whole: A suggestion made by the authors is that each seasonal influenza vaccination recruits few new T cells.

In the case of this clonotype: The antigen is not known.

Trimming left V 0 bases short and J 7 bases short, with 14 bases between. Germline CDR1 MNHEY, CDR2 SVGAGI. CDR3 length: 15 residues. TCRdb analysed the RT-PCR reads with MiXCR anew, one entry per CDR3 protein. In the table there are some 850,000 distinct CDR3 sequences, approximately 18% of which are singletons. The chain employs TRBV6-5 and TRBJ2-3, with D perhaps matching TRBD2 (7 bases). The source material was PBMCs from blood, sampled 5 to 6 days after vaccination. The receptor was isolated from a man aged 45 to 65 who received an inactivated influenza vaccine. The DNA of the CDR3 is TGTGCCAGCAGTTACTCGAAGGCGGGGGCGAATACGCAGTATTTT. Residues: CASSYSKAGANTQYF.